This TCR beta chain derives from a study of blood T cell repertoires in COVID-19. Overall study: PBMCs, B-cell-depleted T cells, or T cells provided the cDNA or gDNA that made up the material.

This clone has only one observation. Clones were read by immunoSEQ multiplex PCR, and TCRdb kept only the in-frame ones, dropping some. The data hold 110,000 to 150,000 clones, with about 87% observed a single time. CDR3 length: 14 residues. CDR1 and CDR2 from the germline V gene are MDHEN and SYDVKM. V lost 5 bases, J lost 4 bases, and 14 bases lay in between. This clonotype was obtained from a human donor in a cohort sampled during active COVID-19. Specimen: peripheral blood. The rearrangement joins TRBV28 to TRBJ1-2; D gene ambiguous. The CDR3 DNA sequence: TGTGCCAGCAGTACTTTTGGAGCCCTCTATGGCTACACCTTC. Translated, it gives CASSTFGALYGYTF.